The TCR beta chain under discussion was sequenced for a study of CD8 T cells in ankylosing spondylitis listed by TCRdb under 2017. Notes on the research overall: The study set out to find disease-linked TCR variants by profiling T cell receptor beta repertoires in ankylosing spondylitis patients and healthy donors. Peripheral blood was sampled, and synovial fluid was also collected from ankylosing spondylitis patients. The full study cohort was made up of under 30 ankylosing spondylitis patients and some 100 healthy donors.

Overall study results and their limits: Blood from ankylosing spondylitis patients appeared to be characterized by a TCR beta motif composed of eight highly homologous amino acid variants. The disease-linked clones showed a CD8+ phenotype and occurred at relatively low frequencies in peripheral blood. The disease-linked clones were reported to be significantly enriched in matched synovial fluid samples from ankylosing spondylitis patients. Some motif variants were previously reported in synovial fluid and blood of reactive arthritis patients, suggesting common disease-initiation mechanisms.

Sequencing relied on an Illumina HiSeq 2500. Quantitative 5'-RACE with molecular barcodes was the method used to prepare the TCR beta libraries. Per the source publication's procedure: Disease-linked TCR variants were identified with a new computational method built on a probabilistic model of VDJ rearrangement. TCRdb reanalyzed the raw reads on its own, using fastp at Q25 for trimming and MiXCR for clone calling, and kept in-frame beta chains. Identical CDR3 protein sequences are pooled into one entry, listed with their most common genes and DNA. The V and J calls here are based on TCRdb, not the publication. The sample records about 840,000 distinct CDR3 sequences, roughly 12% of which are singletons. Jointly, the top ten make up approximately 0.5% of the sample. In regard to this clonotype: The antigen it binds to is not known. It has no much larger one-base neighbor in the sample; base qualities were not kept.

The clonotype was recovered from a male donor with ankylosing spondylitis. Sequencing input: blood, either unsorted or a sorted T cell fraction (not recorded which).

The nucleotides are TGCAGTGCCGGACAGGGAATCCCCGAGCAGTACTTC. Translated, this gives CSAGQGIPEQYF. The rearrangement combines TRBV20-1 with TRBJ2-7; TRBD1 aligns with 8 central bases. The germline V gene (reference sequence) sets CDR1 to DFQATT and CDR2 to SNEGSKA. Relative to germline, V is missing 6 bases and J is missing 6 bases, with 7 bases of the junction outside any gene match. There are 12 amino acids in the CDR3, from cysteine to phenylalanine inclusive. Just CDR3 DNA is preserved here, 36 bases in frame from base 1.